This T cell receptor (beta chain) was profiled in a study of Japanese encephalitis immunity and Zika vaccine responses (dated by TCRdb to the early 2020s). About the full investigation: The included participants were given three 5.0 ug doses of alum-adjuvanted ZPIV at weeks 0, 4 and 28. Approximately 12 participants were given two doses of JEV vaccine (IXIARO) 28 days apart, two to three months before the first ZPIV dose. One dose of YFV vaccine (YF-VAX) was administered before ZPIV to about a dozen participants, and nine participants were flavivirus-naive. More than 5 representative participants from each pre-vaccination group were selected for TCR sequencing, using samples from week 0 (after pre-vaccination and before ZPIV) and week 52. TCR repertoires from a few flavivirus-naive individuals were additionally analyzed at weeks 2, 6 and 52 after the start of ZPIV vaccination. For stimulation, either ZIKV structural-protein peptide pools divided into flavivirus-conserved and non-conserved sets were used, or JEV or YFV peptides matching the pre-vaccination. ZIKV peptides were 15-mers overlapping by 11 residues, selected for NetMHCpan/NetMHCII-predicted epitopes with affinity below 50 nM. The study examined whether earlier vaccination against Japanese encephalitis virus (JEV) or yellow fever virus (YFV) influenced CD4 T cell responses to the Zika vaccine. General study outcomes and caveats: Only a subset of trial participants with three doses and adequate samples was analyzed, not the entire vaccinated cohort. Samples clustered by participant with no similarity between individuals, suggesting no public TCRs were detected. In JEV-pre-vaccinated donors, the repertoire richness of CD4 T cells responding to conserved ZIKV epitopes decreased significantly after ZPIV. Only a few individuals showed CD8 T cell responses to the ZIKV peptide pools, and those responses were of very low magnitude. The individual peptides behind the cross-reactive responses were not identified because limits on sample size made peptide-pool deconvolution impossible. JEV-pre-vaccinated donors showed higher repertoire similarity across time-points and stimulations than YFV-pre-vaccinated donors, indicating more clonotypes common to ZIKV and JEV stimulation.

Trimming takes 4 bases from V and 0 bases from J, and the germline ends sit 7 bases apart. Spanning cysteine to phenylalanine, the CDR3 consists of 13 amino acids. Here the CDR3 DNA is all that survives: 39 bases in frame from base 1. CDR1 and CDR2 are drawn from the germline V gene: LGHNA, YSLEER. This clonotype is considered large (0.1 to 1%). No base qualities exist here, and no much larger clone lies one base off it. PBMCs were stained with CellTrace CFSE and grown for 5 to 6 days in RPMI containing around 7.3% human serum and peptide pools at around 1 ug/mL each. Unfixed proliferating CD4 T cells were sorted on a BD FACSAria as live CD56-CD19-CD16-CD3+CD4+ CFSE-low cells. The enrolled adults were healthy and tested seronegative for ZIKV, JEV, YFV, DENV and WNV on microneutralization screening. The samples were taken from a phase 1, double-blinded, randomized, placebo-controlled trial testing an alum-adjuvanted Zika purified-inactivated virus (ZPIV) vaccine. Peripheral blood mononuclear cells were isolated by standard procedure and stored frozen in liquid nitrogen until use.

Library creation used 5' RACE. Before sequencing, the TCRbeta libraries were pooled in proportion to the number of cells sorted for each library. Total RNA was extracted from sorted cells with RNAzol RT, and cDNA was synthesized with an oligo(dT) primer and a template-switching oligo. Using Kapa HiFi, PCR amplified the TCRbeta V-CDR3-J region between a SMARTer oligo primer and a TCRbeta constant-region primer. A second PCR added Illumina adaptors and sample-specific index barcodes, with HighPrep bead cleanup and Bioanalyzer confirmation of a roughly 650 bp band. Libraries were sequenced on an Illumina MiSeq with 2x151 bp paired-end reads. From the authors' description of their analysis: An in-house Java program demultiplexed the reads, and MiXCR assigned TCRbeta annotations and counted clonotypes. Repertoire overlap was assessed with Morisita-Horn indices from the R package vegan, and UPGMA clustering and Circos plots of recurring clonotypes were generated. Shannon diversity and richness were normalized to the highest possible value given the input cell numbers, yielding values from 0 to 1. CDR3beta sequences were aligned using MUSCLE, distances were calculated using SeqinR, and multidimensional scaling was plotted in R. TCRdb passed the public sequencing reads through fastp at Q25 and MiXCR, retaining productive beta sequences. Rows matching on CDR3 protein sequence are summarized as one entry with the most common DNA and genes. The authors' filters were not applied to this entry. Within this sample are about 250 distinct CDR3 sequences, with about 4.5% of them counted one time only. The top ten constitute under 30% of the sample.

The sequence joins TRBV4-3 to TRBJ2-7; TRBD2 is possibly the D segment (5 matching bases). The sequenced sample was antigen-activated CD4+ T cells from blood, cultured, obtained during a Zika inactivated vaccine study. The sequence was collected from an adult woman who received an inactivated Zika virus vaccine. The CDR3 region has the sequence CASSPGNSYEQYF. The nucleotide sequence reads as follows: TGCGCCAGCAGCCCGGGGAACTCCTACGAGCAGTACTTC.